Presented here are 22 T cell receptor beta chains from one specimen sequenced in a study of blood T cell repertoires in COVID-19. Assay: immunoSEQ multiplex PCR; the TCRdb copy retains only in-frame clones and omits some. The table has roughly 250,000 clones, about 85% seen once. Sequencing input: peripheral blood. Receptors originate from a human donor with COVID-19, enrolled during active disease. The donor label of this sample is uncertain.

The rearrangement links TRBV6-4 to TRBJ2-1; TRBD2 aligns across 9 bases. Germline loops: CDR1 MRHNA, CDR2 SNTAGT. The junction had 15 bases not matched to a gene; V was cut back by 0 bases and J by 6 bases. The CDR3 is 19 residues long. The CDR3 region has the DNA TGTGCCAGCAGTGACTCGGGGGCCGTCTCGGCGGGAGGGCCCAATGAGCAGTTCTTC. Residues: CASSDSGAVSAGGPNEQFF.

The V call is TRBV5-5, the J call TRBJ1-2; perhaps TRBD1 as D (5 bases). The germline CDR1 and CDR2 sequences are SGHKS and YYEKEE (reference sequence). Trimming took 4 bases from V and 2 from J, leaving 9 bases between them. The CDR3 totals 13 residues. CDR3 sequence reads: CASSPDINYGYTF. The CDR3 DNA reads as TGTGCCAGCAGCCCGGACATCAACTATGGCTACACCTTC.

This chain connects TRBV19 to TRBJ2-2; 12 bases are a match to TRBD2. With V trimmed by 0 bases and J by 0 bases, 2 bases remained unmatched. CDR3 length: 18 amino acids. Per germline, CDR1 LNHDA and CDR2 SQIVND (reference sequence). CDR3 region: CASSIEASGRANTGELFF. The CDR3 DNA reads TGTGCCAGTAGTATAGAGGCTAGCGGGAGGGCGAACACCGGGGAGCTGTTTTTT.

This clone has a handful of counts. The chain joins TRBV20-1 to TRBJ2-1, with TRBD2 matching over 8 bases. There are 14 residues in the CDR3. V lost 3 bases to trimming and J lost 7 bases; unmatched junction nucleotides: 8. Germline-derived CDR1 and CDR2 are DFQATT and SNEGSKA (reference sequence). CDR3 bases: TGCAGTGCTAGTATTGCGGGAGGTCGGAATGAGCAGTTCTTC. Its translation is CSASIAGGRNEQFF.

The chain uses TRBV5-1 and TRBJ2-2; 7 nucleotides align to TRBD2. The germline CDR1 and CDR2 sequences are SGHRS and YFSETQ. CDR3 length: 15 amino acids. Germline trimming cut 2 bases from V and 4 bases from J; bases unmatched to any gene: 5. The CDR3 nucleotides are TGCGCCAGCAGCTTAGCGGGATTCGCCACCGGGGAGCTGTTTTTT. This codes for CASSLAGFATGELFF.

The chain recombines TRBV5-1 with TRBJ1-2, with D perhaps matching TRBD1 (6 bases). Trimming removed 3 bases from V and 6 bases from J, with 12 bases in between. The length of the CDR3 is 13 residues. Germline V gene sequence: CDR1 SGHRS, CDR2 YFSETQ. The CDR3 sequence: CASSSGQTDGYTF. The DNA of the CDR3 is TGCGCCAGCAGCTCCGGACAGACGGATGGCTACACCTTC.

V is TRBV6-5 and J is TRBJ1-1; D ambiguous. This CDR3 is built from 15 residues. Germline loops: CDR1 MNHEY, CDR2 SVGAGI. V lost 2 bases to trimming and J lost 1 base, with 11 bases between them. CDR3 sequence reads: CASSYARHQNTEAFF. CDR3 sequence (DNA): TGTGCCAGCAGTTACGCGAGACACCAGAACACTGAAGCTTTCTTT.

This chain uses TRBV28 with TRBJ1-2; maybe TRBD1 (5 bases). The ends were cut back, 5 bases at V and 4 bases at J, with 14 bases in the middle. Germline V lookup: CDR1 MDHEN, CDR2 SYDVKM. The CDR3 totals 14 residues. CDR3 nucleotides: TGTGCCAGCAGTCCCGGAGACAGATTCTATGGCTACACCTTC. Amino acid sequence: CASSPGDRFYGYTF.

CDR3 loop: CASSPVRGNTEAFF. The DNA of the CDR3 is TGCGCCAGCAGCCCCGTCCGGGGGAACACTGAAGCTTTCTTT. This chain connects TRBV5-1 to TRBJ1-1; D remains unclear. Trimming took 4 bases from V and 1 from J, leaving 11 bases between them. CDR1 and CDR2 (germline): SGHRS, YFSETQ. The CDR3 is 14 residues long. The full variable domain, with the rest looked up from reference TRBV5-1 and TRBJ1-1, is KAGVTQTPRYLIKTRGQQVTLSCSPISGHRSVSWYQQTPGQGLQFLFEYFSETQRNKGNFPGRFSGRQFSNSRSEMNVSTLELGDSALYLCASSPVRGNTEAFFGQGTRLTVV.

The V call is TRBV19, the J call TRBJ1-1; unclear D gene. Trimming stripped 8 bases from V and 1 base from J, with 14 bases between. Germline V gene lookup returns CDR1 LNHDA and CDR2 SQIVND (reference sequence). CDR3 size: 14 residues. CDR3 DNA sequence: TGTGCCAGTCTGAAGTGGCCCTCGAACACTGAAGCTTTCTTT. Translating gives CASLKWPSNTEAFF.

The chain is built from TRBV28 and TRBJ1-2, with D possibly being TRBD1 (5 bases). Trimming removed 5 bases from V and 3 bases from J, with 19 bases in between. CDR1 is MDHEN and CDR2 is SYDVKM in the germline V gene. This CDR3 has 16 residues. The CDR3, as DNA: TGTGCCAGCAGTCTTGCAGGGCACTCGACCGACTATGGCTACACCTTC. Its translation is CASSLAGHSTDYGYTF.

V usage is TRBV3-1 (or the pseudogene TRBV3-2) and J usage is TRBJ1-5, with D possibly matching TRBD1 (5 bases). Trimming shortened V by 0 bases and J by 1 base, and 7 bases separated the two germline ends. Germline CDR1 reads LGHDT; CDR2 reads YNNKEL (reference sequence). The CDR3 runs 15 residues. The DNA for the CDR3 is TGTGCCAGCAGCCAAGATGGGGGGAGCAATCAGCCCCAGCATTTT. Its protein product is CASSQDGGSNQPQHF.

The chain joins TRBV3-1 (or the pseudogene TRBV3-2) to TRBJ1-1; 8 bases align to TRBD1. CDR1 and CDR2 (germline): LGHDT, YNNKEL (reference sequence). V dropped 3 bases and J dropped 3; count of bases not matched to a gene: 12. The CDR3 loop spans 17 amino acids. The CDR3 region is CASSQTGQGGMDTEAFF. In DNA form, the CDR3 reads TGTGCCAGCAGCCAGACCGGACAGGGCGGTATGGACACTGAAGCTTTCTTT.

The chain combines TRBV7-8 with TRBJ2-1; 10 nucleotides agree with TRBD2. J gave up 9 bases and V 5 bases, and 10 bases lay outside the gene matches. Germline V lookup: CDR1 SGHVS, CDR2 FQNEAQ. The CDR3 length is 15 residues. CDR3 amino acids: CASSPLAGRLGEQFF. The CDR3 DNA is TGTGCCAGCAGCCCACTAGCGGGAAGGTTGGGTGAGCAGTTCTTC.

The gene calls are TRBV5-6 and TRBJ1-2; D possibly corresponds to TRBD1 (5 bases). The CDR3 extends over 11 amino acids. V lost 2 bases to trimming and J lost 8 bases, with 7 bases between them. The germline CDR1 and CDR2 sequences are SGHDT and YYEEEE. In DNA, the CDR3 is TGTGCCAGCAGCTTTCAGGGCGGCTACACCTTC. Protein sequence: CASSFQGGYTF. Full variable domain (remainder filled in from reference TRBV5-6 and TRBJ1-2): DAGVTQSPTHLIKTRGQQVTLRCSPKSGHDTVSWYQQALGQGPQFIFQYYEEEERQRGNFPDRFSGHQFPNYSSELNVNALLLGDSALYLCASSFQGGYTFGSGTRLTVV.

This clone occurred once. V gene TRBV6-5 combines with J gene TRBJ2-3; possibly TRBD2 for D (6 bases). From germline, CDR1 is MNHEY and CDR2 SVGAGI. Between the trimmed V and J ends, which lost 2 bases and 5 bases, there was a span of 17 bases. This CDR3 is 16 amino acids long. The CDR3 nucleotides read TGTGCCAGCAGTTACGGGGCGGGACGTGATTTAGATACGCAGTATTTT. It codes for CASSYGAGRDLDTQYF.

The V gene is TRBV28, the J gene TRBJ1-6; TRBD1 aligns across 8 bases. V shed 2 bases, J shed 11 bases, and the junction held 8 bases outside the gene matches. Germline V lookup: CDR1 MDHEN, CDR2 SYDVKM. The CDR3 runs 15 residues. The CDR3 DNA reads as TGTGCCAGCAGTTTAAGGACAGGGAGATCGACACCCCTCCACTTT. It specifies CASSLRTGRSTPLHF.

The gene calls are TRBV30 and TRBJ2-3, with 11 bases fitting TRBD2. Germline CDR1 and CDR2: GTSNPN and SVGIG (reference sequence). J lost 1 base, V lost 1 base, and 4 bases had no gene match. CDR3 length: 16 amino acids. CDR3 coding DNA: TGTGCCTGGAGTGCTGGGACTAGCGGCGGCACAGATACGCAGTATTTT. Translated, it gives CAWSAGTSGGTDTQYF.

This sequence joins TRBV18 and TRBJ2-3, with TRBD1 matching over 9 bases. CDR1 is KGHSH and CDR2 is LQKENI in the germline V gene. Unmatched junction bases numbered 10, after V lost 2 bases and J lost 4 bases. CDR3 length equals 17 residues. The CDR3 region has the DNA TGTGCCAGCTCACCATACAGGGGGCTTAGCGGTGCAGATACGCAGTATTTT. This translates into CASSPYRGLSGADTQYF.

The chain couples TRBV7-8 to TRBJ2-2; 8 positions agree with TRBD1. The CDR3 totals 16 residues. V was pared by 5 bases and J by 8 bases, with 13 bases of the junction left unmatched. Germline V gives CDR1 SGHVS, CDR2 FQNEAQ. DNA of the CDR3: TGTGCCAGCAGCCGAGCCCGGACAGGGACGGGGGGGGAGCTGTTTTTT. This encodes CASSRARTGTGGELFF.

The rearrangement joins TRBV7-2 to TRBJ2-7; 8 nucleotides agree with TRBD2. CDR3 length: 16 amino acids. The germline CDR1 and CDR2 sequences are SGHTA and FQGNSA. V trimming: 1 base; J trimming: 5 bases; junction bases outside the gene matches: 10. CDR3 in DNA: TGTGCCAGCAGCTTAGGGCGGGGCGGGAGGTCCGACGAGCAGTACTTC. Its translation: CASSLGRGGRSDEQYF.

The chain recombines TRBV7-2 with TRBJ1-3; 7 nucleotides match TRBD1. The CDR3 loop spans 17 amino acids. CDR1 SGHTA and CDR2 FQGNSA come from the germline V gene. Trimming cost V 4 bases and J 8 bases; bases outside gene matches: 17. The CDR3 sequence is CASSSQASRQGEDTIYF. The DNA for the CDR3 is TGTGCCAGCAGCTCCCAAGCATCAAGACAGGGCGAGGACACCATATATTTT.